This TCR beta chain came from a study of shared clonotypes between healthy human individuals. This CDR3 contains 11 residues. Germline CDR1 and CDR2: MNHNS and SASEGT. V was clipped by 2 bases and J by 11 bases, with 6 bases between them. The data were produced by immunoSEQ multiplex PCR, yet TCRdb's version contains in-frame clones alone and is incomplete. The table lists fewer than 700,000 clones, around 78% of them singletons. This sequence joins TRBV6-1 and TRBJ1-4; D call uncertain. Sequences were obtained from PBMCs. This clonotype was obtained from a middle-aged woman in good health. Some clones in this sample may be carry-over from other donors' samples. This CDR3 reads CASSESVKLFF. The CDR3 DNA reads TGTGCCAGCAGTGAATCGGTGAAACTGTTTTTT.